These T cell receptor beta chains were read from a single sample in a study of blood T cell repertoires in COVID-19. Measured with immunoSEQ multiplex PCR; TCRdb has only the in-frame clones, and not every one. Among 200,000 to 300,000 clones listed, approximately 90% were seen once. Sequences were obtained from peripheral blood. Source of these receptors: a woman aged 40 to 50 who had recovered from COVID-19. Both conserved end residues are part of each CDR3. A D gene is named only where the DNA matches it firmly. Clone size is stated in some rows and not others, as once, few, many or a class when expanded.

>TRBV30|-|TRBJ2-5|-
CAWSPRQVQETQYF
TGTGCCTGGAGCCCCAGACAGGTTCAAGAGACCCAGTACTTC
>TRBV27|-|TRBJ1-5|-
CASSSYDSAGQPQHF
TGTGCCAGCAGTTCCTACGACTCGGCGGGGCAGCCCCAGCATTTT
>TRBV11-3|TRBD2|TRBJ2-2|-
CASGPGGFNTGELFF
TGTGCCAGCGGCCCGGGGGGGTTTAACACCGGGGAGCTGTTTTTT
>TRBV5-1|TRBD2|TRBJ2-2|-
CASSPSGGGRFTGELFF
TGCGCCAGCAGCCCCAGCGGGGGTGGAAGATTCACCGGGGAGCTGTTTTTT
>TRBV3-1/TRBV3-2|-|TRBJ1-6|-
CASSQAGMFSPLHF
TGTGCCAGCAGCCAAGCCGGGATGTTTTCACCCCTCCACTTT
>TRBV2|TRBD2|TRBJ2-2|-
CASRLAGGTGELFF
TGTGCCAGCAGGCTAGCGGGAGGGACCGGGGAGCTGTTTTTT
>TRBV5-8|TRBD2|TRBJ2-5|-
CASSRGLAKETQYF
TGTGCCAGCAGCCGAGGACTAGCTAAAGAGACCCAGTACTTC
>TRBV11-3|-|TRBJ1-4|-
CASSPIPGGNEKLFF
TGTGCCAGCAGCCCAATTCCGGGAGGTAATGAAAAACTGTTTTTT
>TRBV18|-|TRBJ1-5|few
CASSQGFGQPQHF
TGTGCCAGCTCCCAGGGATTTGGGCAGCCCCAGCATTTT
>TRBV5-6|-|TRBJ1-2|once
CASNYGTNYGYTF
TGTGCCAGCAACTACGGGACTAACTATGGCTACACCTTC
>TRBV10-1|TRBD1|TRBJ2-7|-
CASSRTGNYEQYF
TGCGCCAGCAGTCGGACAGGGAACTACGAGCAGTACTTC
>TRBV10-3|TRBD1|TRBJ1-5|-
CAISPGGSRGNQPQHF
TGTGCCATCAGCCCAGGGGGCAGTCGGGGCAATCAGCCCCAGCATTTT
>TRBV9|-|TRBJ1-5|-
CASSVAGGPNQPQHF
TGTGCCAGCAGCGTAGCTGGTGGCCCAAATCAGCCCCAGCATTTT
>TRBV6-5|TRBD1|TRBJ1-4|-
CASSNPGQGREKLFF
TGTGCCAGCAGCAACCCCGGACAGGGAAGGGAAAAACTGTTTTTT
>TRBV11-3|TRBD2|TRBJ2-2|-
CASSSSGRWTGELFF
TGTGCCAGCAGCTCCAGCGGGAGGTGGACCGGGGAGCTGTTTTTT
>TRBV29-1|-|TRBJ1-1|-
CSVVVEYTEAFF
TGCAGCGTTGTTGTGGAGTACACTGAAGCTTTCTTT
>TRBV30|-|TRBJ1-2|-
CACPTGYGYTF
TGTGCCTGCCCGACAGGCTATGGCTACACCTTC
>TRBV19|TRBD1|TRBJ1-1|-
CASSPLDREAFF
TGTGCCAGTAGCCCCCTGGACAGGGAAGCTTTCTTT
>TRBV7-2|-|TRBJ2-2|-
CASSLLGNTGELFF
TGTGCCAGCAGCTTACTCGGGAACACCGGGGAGCTGTTTTTT
>TRBV7-2|TRBD2|TRBJ2-3|-
CASSPRTSGRPPTDTQYF
TGTGCCAGCAGCCCCCGGACTAGCGGGAGGCCGCCCACAGATACGCAGTATTTT
>TRBV6-5|TRBD1|TRBJ2-5|-
CASSDSGGVLETQYF
TGTGCCAGCAGTGACTCAGGGGGCGTTCTAGAGACCCAGTACTTC
>TRBV6-2/TRBV6-3|-|TRBJ1-1|-
CASSYPPGPGGTEAFF
TGTGCCAGCAGTTACCCGCCGGGGCCCGGGGGAACTGAAGCTTTCTTT
>TRBV24-1|TRBD2|TRBJ2-2|-
CATSEVGEGPGELFF
TGTGCCACCAGTGAGGTGGGGGAGGGCCCCGGGGAGCTGTTTTTT
>TRBV24-1|TRBD1|TRBJ2-2|once
CATSDIQGARHTGELFF
TGTGCCACCAGTGACATACAGGGGGCAAGACACACCGGGGAGCTGTTTTTT
>TRBV20-1|-|TRBJ2-1|once
CSARGGDKQFF
TGCAGTGCTAGGGGGGGTGATAAGCAGTTCTTC